One sample yielded the 28 T cell receptor beta chains listed below, sequenced in a study of blood T cells in healthy people across ages (dated by TCRdb to 2013 to 2016). Libraries were built with 5' RACE. Instrument used: Illumina HiSeq 2500. A second PCR of about 6 to 12 cycles was run with a J-beta primer mix and a sample-barcoded 5' primer. Starting from the raw public reads, TCRdb applied fastp trimming at Q25, assembled clones with MiXCR and retained in-frame beta chains. Rows matching on CDR3 protein sequence are summarized as one entry with the most common DNA and genes. A total of nearly 800,000 distinct CDR3 sequences appear in this sample, more than 20% of them only once. The ten most abundant clones make up 3% to 4.5% of the sample. These data were also filed under a second study, of T cells of mothers and their children.

The sequenced sample consisted of blood. The source is a boy under 18 in good health.

This clonotype appeared a few times. The rearrangement uses TRBV24-1 and TRBJ2-7; possibly TRBD1 for D (5 bases). The CDR3 is made up of 13 amino acids. Trimming took off 3 bases at V and 4 bases at J, with 9 bases between the two ends. Germline CDR1 KGHDR, CDR2 SFDVKD. Here the CDR3 DNA reads TGTGCCACCAGTGATGCGACAGATTACGAGCAGTACTTC. Amino acids: CATSDATDYEQYF.

This clonotype has at least ten counts. This chain joins TRBV7-8 and TRBJ2-7; no clear D. V was trimmed by 1 base and J by 3 bases, leaving 7 bases between them. CDR3 length: 13 amino acids. CDR1 is SGHVS, CDR2 FQNEAQ, per germline. CDR3 coding DNA: TGTGCCAGCAGCTTAGAGCCCTTCTACGAGCAGTACTTC. Amino acid sequence: CASSLEPFYEQYF.

The genes are TRBV6-1 and TRBJ2-5, with a possible D match to TRBD2 (7 bases). The CDR3 spans 11 residues. Germline-derived CDR1 and CDR2 are MNHNS and SASEGT. The CDR3 region is CAKGGIKTQYF. The CDR3 region has the DNA TGTGCTAAGGGGGGGATAAAGACCCAGTACTTC.

This clonotype has only a few counts. A read error is likely, as this CDR3 ends without the conserved phenylalanine or tryptophan. V gene TRBV28 combines with J gene TRBJ1-1; D call uncertain. CDR3 length: 13 amino acids. V lost 11 bases and J 0 bases, leaving 13 bases between the germline ends. Germline CDR1 is MDHEN and CDR2 is SYDVKM. The CDR3, as DNA: TGTGCCTCCTGGGAGGCCGTGAACACTGAAGCTTTCCTT. Translating gives CASWEAVNTEAFL.

The gene calls are TRBV15 and TRBJ2-2, with TRBD2 as a possible D gene (6 bases). V lost 1 base and J 3 bases, leaving 9 bases between the germline ends. In germline, CDR1 is LNHNV, CDR2 YYDKDF (reference sequence). The CDR3 extends over 15 amino acids. The CDR3 reads CATSRVAGYTGELFF. DNA of the CDR3: TGTGCCACCAGCAGAGTGGCGGGGTACACCGGGGAGCTGTTTTTT.

The V and J genes are TRBV7-9 and TRBJ2-5; 11 bases are a match to TRBD2. CDR3 size: 16 residues. After removal of 6 bases from V and 0 bases from J, the junction contained 6 bases not matched to a gene. The germline V gene encodes CDR1 SEHNR and CDR2 FQNEAQ (reference sequence). Here the CDR3 reads CASSFTSGGYQETQYF. The CDR3, as DNA: TGTGCCAGCAGTTTTACTAGCGGGGGCTACCAAGAGACCCAGTACTTC.

This clonotype was detected a few times. The V call is TRBV29-1, the J call TRBJ2-7; D not resolved. Trimming pared 6 bases from V and 5 bases from J, leaving 11 bases between. Germline V gene data show CDR1 as SQVTM and CDR2 as ANQGSEA. The CDR3 extends over 11 amino acids. CDR3 residues: CSVLSAHEQYF. The CDR3 nucleotides read TGCAGCGTCCTATCCGCCCACGAGCAGTACTTC.

The CDR3 is CASSLGLASPGELFF. CDR3 nucleotide sequence: TGTGCCAGCAGCTTGGGACTAGCGAGTCCCGGGGAGCTGTTTTTT. The chain employs TRBV5-4 and TRBJ2-2; 8 positions match TRBD2. The germline CDR1 and CDR2 sequences are SGHNT and YYREEE (reference sequence). J was trimmed by 6 bases and V by 0 bases; bases with no gene match: 4. The CDR3 length is 15 residues.

This clonotype was seen a handful of times. The V gene is TRBV3-1, the J gene TRBJ2-5; tentative D call: TRBD2 (6 bases). The DNA end lines up better with TRBJ2-1; the J call may be wrong. CDR3 size: 15 residues. Per the germline V gene, CDR1 is LGHDT and CDR2 is YNNKEL (reference sequence). Written as DNA, the CDR3 is TGTGCCAGCAGCCAAGTCTTCGCGGGGATCGATGAGCAGTTCTTC. Protein: CASSQVFAGIDEQFF.

J is TRBJ1-1 and V is TRBV27; TRBD1 matches at 8 bases. V shed 4 bases and J 7 bases; nucleotides not matched to a gene: 11. Germline assignment: CDR1 MNHEY and CDR2 SMNVEV (reference sequence). The CDR3 contains 15 residues. CDR3 region: CASSYGAGGSNEAFF. In nucleotides, the CDR3 is TGTGCCAGCAGTTACGGGGCAGGGGGCTCCAATGAAGCTTTCTTT.

This chain uses TRBV12-3 or TRBV12-4 with TRBJ1-1; D remains ambiguous. CDR3 length equals 14 residues. V lost 2 bases to trimming and J lost 4 bases, with 11 bases between them. CDR3 sequence reads: CASSLNIGRTEAFF. As DNA, the CDR3 is TGTGCCAGCAGTTTAAACATAGGGCGCACTGAAGCTTTCTTT.

The chain is built from TRBV20-1 and TRBJ1-2, with a weak D call TRBD1 (6 bases). This CDR3 region has 13 residues. From germline, CDR1 is DFQATT and CDR2 SNEGSKA (reference sequence). Trimming took 5 bases from V and 2 from J, leaving 12 bases between them. The CDR3 region has the DNA TGCAGTGCTGGGGGGCAGGAGAACTATGGCTACACCTTC. It specifies CSAGGQENYGYTF.

The chain couples TRBV9 to TRBJ2-6; D is ambiguous. Germline-derived CDR1 and CDR2 are SGDLS and YYNGEE. The CDR3 covers 14 residues. V was clipped by 3 bases and J by 3 bases, with 7 bases between them. Here the CDR3 reads CASSGTFGANVLTF. The CDR3 DNA sequence: TGTGCCAGCAGCGGGACCTTTGGGGCCAACGTCCTGACTTTC.

The chain joins TRBV2 to TRBJ2-3; 10 bases line up with TRBD2. Germline trimming cut 4 bases from V and 4 bases from J; bases unmatched to any gene: 2. Germline V gene sequence: CDR1 SNHLY, CDR2 FYNNEI. This CDR3 has 14 amino acids. The CDR3 reads CASSVAGGADTQYF. Written as DNA, the CDR3 is TGTGCCAGCAGTGTAGCGGGGGGCGCAGATACGCAGTATTTT.

This clonotype was counted only a few times. CDR3 residues: CASSLAPPGIYEQYF. CDR3 DNA sequence: TGTGCCAGCAGTTTAGCCCCACCAGGGATCTACGAGCAGTACTTC. The V call is TRBV28, the J call TRBJ2-7, with a tentative D call TRBD1 (5 bases). Germline values: CDR1 MDHEN, CDR2 SYDVKM. Trimming cost V 2 bases and J 3 bases, with 14 bases left between them. The CDR3 loop spans 15 amino acids.

This clonotype has more than one count but fewer than ten. The V gene is TRBV6-2 or TRBV6-3, the J gene TRBJ2-5, with D hard to call. Germline V gives CDR1 MNHEY, CDR2 SVGEGT. This CDR3 comprises 13 residues. Trimming took off 6 bases at V and 3 bases at J, with 11 bases between the two ends. CDR3 DNA: TGTGCCAGCAGCGTAAAACGGGAAGAGACCCAGTACTTC. Translation: CASSVKREETQYF.

The chain uses TRBV19 and TRBJ1-1; D gene uncertain. Between the trimmed V and J ends, which lost 6 bases and 8 bases, there was a span of 10 bases. Germline V gives CDR1 LNHDA, CDR2 SQIVND (reference sequence). The CDR3 has 11 residues. CDR3 nucleotide sequence: TGTGCCAGTAGCTCTTATATAGAAGCTTTCTTT. Its translation is CASSSYIEAFF.

This clonotype was recorded a few times. The junction shows a germline mismatch at one end, possibly a read error. The chain has TRBV7-3 and TRBJ2-1; maybe TRBD1 (5 bases). Germline loops: CDR1 SGHTA, CDR2 FQGTGA. The CDR3 contains 12 residues. The DNA for the CDR3 is TGTGCCGGCAGCCCTAGGGGCAATGAGCAGTTCTTC. Protein: CAGSPRGNEQFF.

This clonotype came up a few times. This chain uses TRBV20-1 with TRBJ2-3; tentatively, D is TRBD1 (6 bases). Between the trimmed V and J ends, which lost 0 bases and 2 bases, there was a span of 12 bases. Germline V lookup: CDR1 DFQATT, CDR2 SNEGSKA (reference sequence). The CDR3 is 15 residues long. CDR3 amino acids: CSARDWGRITDTQYF. The CDR3 region has the DNA TGCAGTGCTAGAGATTGGGGGCGGATCACAGATACGCAGTATTTT.

This clonotype was observed a few times. The genes are TRBV29-1 and TRBJ2-2; 7 bases line up with TRBD1. This CDR3 region has 14 residues. In germline, CDR1 is SQVTM, CDR2 ANQGSEA. The V and J ends lost 7 bases and 1 base, in that order; junction bases with no gene match: 6. Here the CDR3 DNA reads TGCAGCGCTCTTCGGGACAGGAACACCGGGGAGCTGTTTTTT. Residues: CSALRDRNTGELFF.

This chain connects TRBV18 to TRBJ2-7, with D perhaps matching TRBD1 (6 bases). The V end lost 3 bases, the J end lost 3 bases, and 12 bases lay between the germline ends. Germline V CDR1 and CDR2: KGHSH, LQKENI. There are 14 residues in the CDR3. This CDR3 reads CASSPETGLYEQYF. CDR3 DNA: TGTGCCAGCTCACCTGAGACAGGTCTCTACGAGCAGTACTTC.

This clonotype was found a few times. The chain links TRBV20-1 to TRBJ2-3; 7 nucleotides line up with TRBD2. The CDR3 has 15 amino acids. The germline gives CDR1 DFQATT, CDR2 SNEGSKA (reference sequence). J gave up 6 bases and V 6 bases, and 15 bases lay outside the gene matches. CDR3 amino acids: CSATGGRSDPDTQYF. CDR3 DNA sequence: TGCAGTGCCACCGGCGGGAGAAGTGACCCCGATACGCAGTATTTT.

A few counts support this clonotype. V and J are TRBV6-1 and TRBJ2-1; the match to TRBD1 covers 9 bases. Germline loops: CDR1 MNHNS, CDR2 SASEGT. The CDR3 consists of 17 residues. J lost 6 bases, V lost 5 bases, and 14 bases had no gene match. The CDR3: CASSLGQGWGKGNEQFF. The CDR3 DNA is TGTGCCAGCAGTCTTGGACAGGGGTGGGGGAAAGGCAATGAGCAGTTCTTC.

This clonotype was detected a few times. This chain joins TRBV5-1 and TRBJ1-5, with 7 bases that match TRBD1. V was pared by 0 bases and J by 3 bases, with 3 bases of the junction left unmatched. CDR3 length equals 15 residues. Germline loops: CDR1 SGHRS, CDR2 YFSETQ. The CDR3 loop is CASSLEGAPNQPQHF. CDR3 in DNA: TGCGCCAGCAGCTTGGAGGGGGCTCCCAATCAGCCCCAGCATTTT.

The genes are TRBV12-3 or TRBV12-4 and TRBJ1-5, with D possibly TRBD1 on 5 matching bases. CDR3 length: 15 amino acids. Trimming removed 4 bases at V and 3 bases at J, with 13 bases between. The CDR3 nucleotides are TGTGCCAGCAGTTCCCGGGACGGCCCCAATCAGCCCCAGCATTTT. Protein sequence: CASSSRDGPNQPQHF.

In nucleotides, the CDR3 is TGTGCCAGCAGCTTGGGCACCGGGACGTACACCCCTGAAGCTTTCTTT. Translation gives CASSLGTGTYTPEAFF. The V and J genes are TRBV5-6 and TRBJ1-1; weak D call: TRBD1 (5 bases). Germline CDR1 and CDR2: SGHDT and YYEEEE. V lost 0 bases to trimming and J lost 6 bases, with 18 bases between them. CDR3 length: 16 amino acids.

V and J are TRBV7-9 and TRBJ1-2; TRBD1 is a possible D gene (6 bases). From germline, CDR1 is SEHNR and CDR2 FQNEAQ (reference sequence). CDR3 size: 11 residues. V lost 5 bases and J lost 10, with 11 bases in between. CDR3 loop: CASSPGAFYTF. The DNA of the CDR3 is TGTGCCAGCAGCCCAGGGGCCTTCTACACCTTC.

V usage is TRBV7-9 and J usage is TRBJ2-3, with 10 bases aligning to TRBD2. Trimming at V came to 5 bases and at J to 0 bases, leaving 5 bases not matched to a gene. The germline V gene has CDR1 SEHNR and CDR2 FQNEAQ (reference sequence). The CDR3 is 16 residues long. The DNA of the CDR3 is TGTGCCAGCAGCCACCTTAGCGGGGGGAGCACAGATACGCAGTATTTT. It yields the protein CASSHLSGGSTDTQYF.